The 13 T cell receptor beta chains presented below share a single source sample, sequenced in a study of tumor-infiltrating lymphocytes in primary liver carcinoma. The blood RNA (from unsorted whole blood) was obtained, and germline DNA was also extracted. TCR beta cDNA was reverse-transcribed from roughly 520 ng of total RNA. The reaction used a constant-region primer and ProtoScript II reverse transcriptase. ARM-PCR was slightly modified, and three nested multiplex PCR rounds with it gave rise to the TCR beta libraries. The first two PCR rounds, approximately 10 cycles each, used TRBV1-TRBV30 forward primers and a C-beta reverse primer. TCRdb used MiXCR to reprocess the multiplex PCR reads, holding one entry per CDR3 protein. The profile shows hundreds of thousands of distinct CDR3 sequences, 60% to 80% of them singletons. The sequenced sample was peripheral blood. These receptors all stem from a man in his forties or fifties with primary liver carcinoma and hepatitis B virus infection.

In the case of this clonotype: At one of its ends the junction is not consistent with the germline gene, which may arise from a read error. In DNA form, the CDR3 reads TGTGCAAGCAGCTTATACGGGCAGTACAATGAGGAGTTCTTC. It translates to CASSLYGQYNEEFF. The chain has TRBV11-1 and TRBJ2-1, with D unresolved. CDR1 and CDR2 from the germline V gene are SGHAT and FQDESV (reference sequence). The CDR3 is made up of 14 amino acids.

This chain uses TRBV5-1 with TRBJ2-3, with unresolved D. CDR1 and CDR2 (germline): SGHRS, YFSETQ. Trimming took off 1 base at V and 5 bases at J, with 5 bases between the two ends. The length of the CDR3 is 12 residues. In DNA, the CDR3 is TGCGCCAGCAGCTTGCCTGTAGATACGCAGTATTTT. This gives the protein CASSLPVDTQYF.

The V and J genes are TRBV5-1 and TRBJ2-5; 9 positions agree with TRBD2. The germline V gene has CDR1 SGHRS and CDR2 YFSETQ. The V and J ends lost 3 bases and 4 bases, in that order; junction bases with no gene match: 7. CDR3 length: 15 amino acids. The chain's CDR3 is CASSYIAGVGETQYF. CDR3 bases: TGCGCCAGCAGCTATATAGCGGGAGTCGGAGAGACCCAGTACTTC.

About this clonotype: This may be a read error: a much more frequent sequence differs by one nucleotide. V gene TRBV5-4 combines with J gene TRBJ1-2; D unclear. CDR1 SGHNT and CDR2 YYREEE come from the germline V gene (reference sequence). V shed 0 bases and J shed 8 bases, with 14 bases lying between them. There are 14 residues in the CDR3. CDR3 region: CASSLGSNSVGYTF. The CDR3, as DNA: TGTGCCAGCAGCTTGGGGTCTAATTCGGTAGGCTACACCTTC.

This clonotype has just a few counts. The genes are TRBV18 and TRBJ2-3, with D possibly matching TRBD2 (6 bases). V lost 4 bases to trimming and J lost 3 bases, with 11 bases between them. Germline assignment: CDR1 KGHSH and CDR2 LQKENI. The CDR3 covers 14 residues. The CDR3 nucleotides read TGTGCCAGCTCACAAAGCGGGCAGACAGATACGCAGTATTTT. It translates to CASSQSGQTDTQYF.

Note on this clonotype: Possible read error: a much larger clone is one base away. The chain joins TRBV4-1 to TRBJ1-5; the D gene is possibly TRBD1 (5 bases). The germline V gene encodes CDR1 MGHRA and CDR2 YSYEKL. The V and J ends lost 3 bases and 3 bases respectively, with 24 bases between them. The CDR3 length is 19 residues. The CDR3 DNA is TGCGCCAGCAGCCATTCTTCCGGGAGAGGGGTGGGTAACAATCAGCCCCAGCATTTT. It is translated as CASSHSSGRGVGNNQPQHF.

To note about this clonotype: A read error may produce the germline difference seen at one junction end. The rearrangement links TRBV4-1 to TRBJ2-1, with TRBD2 as a possible D gene (6 bases). CDR3 size: 17 residues. CDR1 and CDR2 (germline): MGHRA, YSYEKL. DNA for the CDR3: TGCGCCGGCAGCAGTATTCCCGGGACTCACCGAGGGGATGAGCAGTTCTTC. It codes for CAGSSIPGTHRGDEQFF.

The J gene is TRBJ2-2, the V gene TRBV5-1; the D gene is possibly TRBD2 (5 bases). The CDR3 runs to 16 residues. V gave up 0 bases and J gave up 3 bases, with 12 bases separating them. The V gene's germline CDR1 is SGHRS and CDR2 YFSETQ. CDR3 coding DNA: TGCGCCAGCAGCTTGGCCGGGGAGAGTCACACCGGGGAGCTGTTTTTT. The encoded protein is CASSLAGESHTGELFF.

With regard to this clonotype: This clone may be a read error of a much larger clone one base away. V usage is TRBV12-3 or TRBV12-4 and J usage is TRBJ2-7; TRBD2 might be the D (6 bases). V shed 7 bases and J shed 5 bases, with 12 bases lying between them. The CDR3 loop spans 12 amino acids. In DNA form, the CDR3 reads TGTGCCAGCAAGGGCTCGGGAGACGAGCAGTACTTC. The encoded protein is CASKGSGDEQYF.

On this clonotype itself: Given a much more abundant clone one base away, this may be a read error. This likely comes from a read error, as the CDR3 has no conserved phenylalanine or tryptophan at its end. This chain connects TRBV29-1 to TRBJ2-3, with D perhaps given as TRBD1 or TRBD2 (5 bases each). V lost 8 bases and J lost 1, with 13 bases in between. Germline CDR1 is SQVTM and CDR2 is ANQGSEA. CDR3 length: 13 residues. The CDR3 region is CSTALGGTDTQYI. The DNA for the CDR3 is TGCAGCACTGCCTTGGGGGGCACAGATACGCAGTATATT.

The rearrangement uses TRBV12-3 or TRBV12-4 and TRBJ2-3; no definite D call. The CDR3 loop spans 13 amino acids. V lost 2 bases to trimming and J lost 4 bases, with 7 bases between them. DNA of the CDR3: TGTGCCAGCAGTTTAAGCGTCTCAGATACGCAGTATTTT. Its translation: CASSLSVSDTQYF.

This clonotype was seen only a few times. V usage is TRBV13 and J usage is TRBJ2-3, with a weak D call TRBD2 (5 bases). CDR3 length equals 14 residues. The V gene's germline CDR1 is PRHDT and CDR2 FYEKMQ (reference sequence). V gave up 5 bases and J gave up 2 bases, with 11 bases separating them. The CDR3 here is CASSPELVTDTQYF. The CDR3 nucleotides read TGTGCCAGCAGCCCGGAACTAGTCACAGATACGCAGTATTTT.

Concerning this clonotype itself: A much larger clone lies one base from this, so it may be a read error. The chain couples TRBV4-1 to TRBJ2-2; D gene unclear. The CDR3 is 16 residues long. The V gene's germline CDR1 is MGHRA and CDR2 YSYEKL. CDR3: CATSQVDLTYTGELFF. As DNA, the CDR3 is TGCGCCACCAGCCAAGTCGACCTGACTTACACCGGGGAGCTGTTTTTT.